The clone carrying this T cell receptor (beta chain) came up once. The antigen is undetermined. The data are from a study of cytomegalovirus exposure and HLA in healthy donors. Points from the study as a whole: The study found most TCR sequences rare, yet found some public TCRs in many donors. Later, TCR association rates were found to vary by HLA locus, highest for DRB1 and lowest for HLA-C.

It was with 60 Vbeta and 13 Jbeta primers that the PCR ran. Authors' data handling: Later work found 80 million to 85 million unique TCR beta chains, with some 11 million shared. Method: immunoSEQ multiplex PCR; TCRdb's copy keeps in-frame clones and lacks some. Clone size and V and J calls were adopted from that table, with D and trimming inferred from the DNA. The sample gives 150,000 to 200,000 clones, roughly 80% of which show up once; about 1.7% is in the top ten. CDR3 length equals 16 residues. J was trimmed by 3 bases and V by 4 bases; bases with no gene match: 9. Germline-derived CDR1 and CDR2 are MNHEY and SVGAGI.

V usage is TRBV6-5 and J usage is TRBJ2-3; 8 nucleotides align to TRBD1. Sequenced input: PBMCs. This TCR was recovered from a woman aged 18 to 35 in good health and CMV-seronegative. CDR3 in DNA: TGTGCCAGCAGTTCCCGGACAGGGAGGAGGACAGATACGCAGTATTTT. Translated, it gives CASSSRTGRRTDTQYF.